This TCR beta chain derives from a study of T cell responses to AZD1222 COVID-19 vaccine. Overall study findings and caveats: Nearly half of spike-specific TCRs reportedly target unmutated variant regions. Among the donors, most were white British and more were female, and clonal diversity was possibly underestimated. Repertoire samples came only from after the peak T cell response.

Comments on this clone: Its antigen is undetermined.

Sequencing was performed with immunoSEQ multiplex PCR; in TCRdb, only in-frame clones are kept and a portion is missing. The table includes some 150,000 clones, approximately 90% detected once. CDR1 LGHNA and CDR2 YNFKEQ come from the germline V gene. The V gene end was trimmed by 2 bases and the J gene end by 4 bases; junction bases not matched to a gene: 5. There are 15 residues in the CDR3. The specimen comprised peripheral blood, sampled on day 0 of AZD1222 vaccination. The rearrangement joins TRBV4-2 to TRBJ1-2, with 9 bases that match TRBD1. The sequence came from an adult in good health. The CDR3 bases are TGTGCCAGCAGCCAAACACAGGGGGCAGGCTATGGCTACACCTTC. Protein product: CASSQTQGAGYGYTF.